One sample yielded the 14 T cell receptor beta chains listed below, sequenced in a study of cytomegalovirus exposure and HLA in healthy donors. Use of 60 Vbeta and 13 Jbeta primers characterized the PCR. Profiling relied on immunoSEQ multiplex PCR, and the TCRdb table lists in-frame clones only, not all of them. The sample holds approximately 100,000 clones, about three quarters seen once. Specimen: PBMCs. The receptors here all came from a male donor in good health and CMV-seropositive.

This clone was recorded many times. J is TRBJ2-7 and V is TRBV4-3; tentative D call: TRBD2 (5 bases). Trimming shortened V by 4 bases and J by 4 bases, and 17 bases separated the two germline ends. The CDR3 spans 15 residues. Germline loops: CDR1 LGHNA, CDR2 YSLEER. CDR3 sequence: CASSPVLEAIYEQYF. The CDR3 coding sequence is TGCGCCAGCAGCCCTGTCCTGGAGGCGATTTACGAGCAGTACTTC.

The V call is TRBV6-5, the J call TRBJ1-1; 8 bases line up with TRBD1. Germline V gene lookup returns CDR1 MNHEY and CDR2 SVGAGI. V was clipped by 5 bases and J by 5 bases; unmatched bases: 7. This CDR3 is 14 amino acids long. The CDR3 here is CASSPDRGGTEAFF. The CDR3 region has the DNA TGTGCCAGCAGTCCCGACAGGGGTGGGACTGAAGCTTTCTTT.

CDR3 region: CASTVNSGAGELFF. CDR3 DNA: TGTGCCAGTACCGTCAATTCGGGGGCCGGGGAGCTGTTTTTT. The chain carries TRBV19 and TRBJ2-2; tentative D call: TRBD2 (6 bases). The V gene's germline CDR1 is LNHDA and CDR2 SQIVND (reference sequence). The CDR3 extends over 14 amino acids. V gave up 7 bases and J gave up 6 bases, with 15 bases separating them.

J is TRBJ2-2 and V is TRBV9, with D perhaps matching TRBD2 (5 bases). Looked up from germline, CDR1 is SGDLS and CDR2 is YYNGEE. The length of the CDR3 is 16 residues. The germline V and J ends were trimmed by 4 bases and 2 bases, with 15 bases remaining between them. CDR3 in amino acids: CASSSRTVFNTGELFF. CDR3 nucleotides: TGTGCCAGCAGCTCCCGGACTGTCTTCAACACCGGGGAGCTGTTTTTT.

The V call is TRBV4-1, the J call TRBJ1-1; 7 positions agree with TRBD1. J gave up 8 bases and V 3 bases, and 9 bases lay outside the gene matches. CDR3 length: 14 residues. In germline, CDR1 is MGHRA, CDR2 YSYEKL. CDR3 bases: TGCGCCAGCAGCCATCCAGGCAGGACAGGCGAAGCTTTCTTT. The encoded protein is CASSHPGRTGEAFF.

The chain carries TRBV19 and TRBJ1-5; a weak D match, TRBD1 (5 bases). Per germline, CDR1 LNHDA and CDR2 SQIVND (reference sequence). The CDR3 runs 15 residues. V was cut by 5 bases and J by 4 bases, with 15 bases left in between. The CDR3 DNA sequence: TGTGCCAGTAGTTCGACGGGGGGAATTAATCAGCCCCAGCATTTT. This gives the protein CASSSTGGINQPQHF.

This sequence joins TRBV5-1 and TRBJ1-3; 10 nucleotides match TRBD1. Trimming removed 10 bases from V and 0 bases from J; junction bases left unmatched: 22. CDR1 and CDR2 (germline): SGHRS, YFSETQ. The CDR3 extends over 20 amino acids. CDR3 nucleotide sequence: TGCGCCGGACCCTTTACCGGGACAGGGGTTGAGGGCGCCTCTGGAAACACCATATATTTT. It specifies CAGPFTGTGVEGASGNTIYF.

The V call is TRBV9, the J call TRBJ2-5, with 8 bases aligning to TRBD2. V shed 0 bases and J 2 bases; nucleotides not matched to a gene: 6. CDR1 SGDLS and CDR2 YYNGEE come from the germline V gene. The CDR3 covers 16 residues. The DNA of the CDR3 is TGTGCCAGCAGCGTAGGGGTAGCGGGGCTTCAAGAGACCCAGTACTTC. Its protein is CASSVGVAGLQETQYF.

The rearrangement joins TRBV30 to TRBJ1-3; maybe TRBD1 (5 bases). This CDR3 region has 14 residues. Germline values: CDR1 GTSNPN, CDR2 SVGIG (reference sequence). V was cut by 0 bases and J by 3 bases, with 9 bases left in between. The CDR3 spells CAWSVGDYGNTIYF. The CDR3, as DNA: TGTGCCTGGAGTGTAGGGGACTATGGAAACACCATATATTTT.

This chain uses TRBV30 with TRBJ2-7; 9 bases align to TRBD1. The CDR3 runs to 14 residues. Germline CDR1 and CDR2: GTSNPN and SVGIG (reference sequence). The J segment lost 6 bases and the V segment lost 3 bases, leaving 9 bases of the junction unmatched. The CDR3 nucleotides are TGTGCCTGGAGCCGCACCGGGACAGGGAGCGAGCAGTACTTC. Residues: CAWSRTGTGSEQYF. Supplemented by reference TRBV30 and TRBJ2-7, the full variable domain reads SQTIHQWPATLVQPVGSPLSLECTVEGTSNPNLYWYRQAAGRGLQLLFYSVGIGQISSEVPQNLSASRPQDRQFILSSKKLLLSDSGFYLCAWSRTGTGSEQYFGPGTRLTVT.

The V and J genes are TRBV6-5 and TRBJ1-1; a possible D gene is TRBD1 (5 bases). The germline V gene encodes CDR1 MNHEY and CDR2 SVGAGI. The CDR3 spans 14 residues. The V gene lost 7 bases and the J gene lost 6 bases, with 18 bases spanning the gap. The chain's CDR3 is CASTPRQYRPEAFF. The CDR3 nucleotides are TGTGCCAGCACCCCGCGACAGTATCGTCCTGAAGCTTTCTTT.

The chain carries TRBV11-2 and TRBJ1-1; the match to TRBD1 covers 9 bases. J gave up 8 bases and V 5 bases, and 6 bases lay outside the gene matches. Looked up from germline, CDR1 is SGHAT and CDR2 is FQNNGV. This CDR3 contains 13 residues. The CDR3 region has the DNA TGTGCCAGCAGCCCCACAGGGGGCTTAGAAGCTTTCTTT. Translating gives CASSPTGGLEAFF.

The rearrangement links TRBV28 to TRBJ1-1; 9 nucleotides line up with TRBD1. The CDR3 has 17 residues. The V segment lost 6 bases and the J segment 1 base; nucleotides outside the gene matches: 12. The germline V gene encodes CDR1 MDHEN and CDR2 SYDVKM. CDR3 in DNA: TGTGCCAGCAGGTTCCCCGGGACAGGGATTACGAACACTGAAGCTTTCTTT. Protein: CASRFPGTGITNTEAFF.

In its sample, this clone was seen a few times. V gene TRBV19 combines with J gene TRBJ2-3; perhaps TRBD2 as D (5 bases). Trimming removed 6 bases at V and 8 bases at J, with 21 bases between. The germline CDR1 and CDR2 sequences are LNHDA and SQIVND (reference sequence). The length of the CDR3 is 15 residues. The CDR3 loop is CASSREDSLKSTQYF. The CDR3 DNA sequence: TGTGCCAGTAGCCGTGAGGACTCCCTAAAGAGTACGCAGTATTTT. Combining the CDR3 with reference TRBV19 and TRBJ2-3 gives the whole variable domain DGGITQSPKYLFRKEGQNVTLSCEQNLNHDAMYWYRQDPGQGLRLIYYSQIVNDFQKGDIAEGYSVSREKKESFPLTVTSAQKNPTAFYLCASSREDSLKSTQYFGPGTRLTVL.